This T cell receptor beta chain was identified during a study of early T cells in non-severe SARS-CoV-2 infection. Study observations and caveats: The matching step, a VDJdb search, favored anti-spike CD8 responses and missed private and CD4 specificities.

Unique molecular identifiers tagged individual cDNA molecules. MiXCR, applied by TCRdb to the 5' RACE reads, yields one record per CDR3 protein. Of tens of thousands of distinct CDR3 sequences in the sample, 8.7% were seen once. For this clonotype: Antigen specificity is unknown.

CDR3 size: 15 residues. CDR1 and CDR2 (germline): SQVTM, ANQGSEA. The ends were cut back, 6 bases at V and 5 bases at J, with 20 bases in the middle. The TCR was taken from an adult who was a healthcare worker with PCR-confirmed SARS-CoV-2 infection or an uninfected control (not recorded which). Sequencing was performed on whole blood, taken at baseline. The chain is built from TRBV29-1 and TRBJ2-1; D may be TRBD2 (6 bases). The CDR3 DNA reads TGCAGCGTGGGGGGTACCGGGCGGGTAAACAATGAGCAGTTCTTC. Protein: CSVGGTGRVNNEQFF.